The 2 T cell receptor beta chains listed next were all sequenced from one sample in a study of blood T cell repertoires in COVID-19. Clones were read by immunoSEQ multiplex PCR, and TCRdb kept only the in-frame ones, dropping some. Counted here are 210,000 or so clones, approximately 89% occurring once; the ten biggest clones make up 3.7%. The sequenced material came from PBMCs or T cells enriched from blood (not recorded which). All receptors come from a woman aged 30 to 39 who had been exposed to COVID-19.

This chain connects TRBV24-1 to TRBJ2-1; 8 bases match TRBD2. The germline V gene encodes CDR1 KGHDR and CDR2 SFDVKD. The ends lost 5 bases at V and 7 bases at J; junction bases unmatched: 12. The CDR3 length is 16 residues. CDR3: CATSGGRAGAGNEQFF. The CDR3 region has the DNA TGTGCCACCAGTGGGGGCAGAGCGGGAGCTGGGAATGAGCAGTTCTTC.

The gene calls are TRBV4-1 and TRBJ2-3; 12 bases align to TRBD2. The V gene end was trimmed by 0 bases and the J gene end by 3 bases; junction bases not matched to a gene: 10. The CDR3 has 19 amino acids. The germline V gene encodes CDR1 MGHRA and CDR2 YSYEKL. CDR3 protein: CASSQEGLAGGWGTDTQYF. The DNA of the CDR3 is TGCGCCAGCAGCCAAGAAGGGCTAGCGGGAGGGTGGGGGACAGATACGCAGTATTTT.